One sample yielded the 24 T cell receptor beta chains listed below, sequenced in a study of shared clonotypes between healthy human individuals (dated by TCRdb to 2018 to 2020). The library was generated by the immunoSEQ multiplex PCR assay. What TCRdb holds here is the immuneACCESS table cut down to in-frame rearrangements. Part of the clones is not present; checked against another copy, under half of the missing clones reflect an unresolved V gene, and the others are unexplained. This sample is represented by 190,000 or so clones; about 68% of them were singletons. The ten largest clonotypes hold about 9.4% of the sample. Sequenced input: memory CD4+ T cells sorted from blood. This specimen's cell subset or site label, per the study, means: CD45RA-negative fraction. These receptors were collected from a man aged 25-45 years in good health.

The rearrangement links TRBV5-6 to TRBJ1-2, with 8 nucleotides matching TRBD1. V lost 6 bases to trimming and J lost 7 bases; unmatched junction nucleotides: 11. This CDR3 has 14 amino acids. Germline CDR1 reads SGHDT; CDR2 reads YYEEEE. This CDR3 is CASTRTAGGIGYTF. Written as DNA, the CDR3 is TGTGCCAGCACTAGGACGGCAGGGGGCATTGGCTACACCTTC.

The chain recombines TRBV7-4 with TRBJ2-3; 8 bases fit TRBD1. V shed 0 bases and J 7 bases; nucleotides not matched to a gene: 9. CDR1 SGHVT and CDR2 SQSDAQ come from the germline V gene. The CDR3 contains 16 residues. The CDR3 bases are TGTGCCAGCAGCTTAGCGCACAGGACAGGGCTGCATACGCAGTATTTT. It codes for CASSLAHRTGLHTQYF.

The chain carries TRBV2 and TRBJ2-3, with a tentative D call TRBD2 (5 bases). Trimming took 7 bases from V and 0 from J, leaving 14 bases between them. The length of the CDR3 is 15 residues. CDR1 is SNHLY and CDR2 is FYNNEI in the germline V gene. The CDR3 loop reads CASTSSGASTDTQYF. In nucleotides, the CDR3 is TGTGCCAGCACCTCCAGCGGTGCTAGCACAGATACGCAGTATTTT.

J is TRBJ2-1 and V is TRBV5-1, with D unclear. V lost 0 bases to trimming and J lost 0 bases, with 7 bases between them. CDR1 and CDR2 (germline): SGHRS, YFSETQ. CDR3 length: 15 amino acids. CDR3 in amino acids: CASSLVVSSYNEQFF. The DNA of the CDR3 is TGCGCCAGCAGCTTGGTCGTTAGCTCCTACAATGAGCAGTTCTTC.

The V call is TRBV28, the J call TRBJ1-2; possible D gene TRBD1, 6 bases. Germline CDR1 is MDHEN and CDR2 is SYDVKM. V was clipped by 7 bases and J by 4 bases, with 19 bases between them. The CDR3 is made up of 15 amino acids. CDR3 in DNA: TGTGCCAGCAACCTTTCGGGTAGGGGGTCCTATGGCTACACCTTC. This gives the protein CASNLSGRGSYGYTF.

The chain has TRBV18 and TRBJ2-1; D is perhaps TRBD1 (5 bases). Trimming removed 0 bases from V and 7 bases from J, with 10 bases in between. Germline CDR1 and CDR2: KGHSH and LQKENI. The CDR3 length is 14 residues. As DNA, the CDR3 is TGTGCCAGCTCACCACCACAGGTGGGGAATGAGCAGTTCTTC. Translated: CASSPPQVGNEQFF.

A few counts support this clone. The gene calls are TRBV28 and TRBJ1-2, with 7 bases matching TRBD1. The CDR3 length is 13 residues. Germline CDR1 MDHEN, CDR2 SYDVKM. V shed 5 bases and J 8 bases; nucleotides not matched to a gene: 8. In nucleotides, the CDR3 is TGTGCCAGCAGTCCCGCGGACAGGCCGGGCTACACCTTC. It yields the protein CASSPADRPGYTF.

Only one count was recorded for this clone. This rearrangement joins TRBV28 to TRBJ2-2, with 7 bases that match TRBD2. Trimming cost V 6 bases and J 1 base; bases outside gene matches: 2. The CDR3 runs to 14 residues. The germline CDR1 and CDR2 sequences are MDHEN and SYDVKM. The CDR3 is CASRRGMNTGELFF. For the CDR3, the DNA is TGTGCCAGCAGGCGGGGGATGAACACCGGGGAGCTGTTTTTT.

Written as DNA, the CDR3 is TGTGCCAGCAGTTTAGCAAAGACAGGGGTCCTAGCTAACTATGGCTACACCTTC. Translated, it gives CASSLAKTGVLANYGYTF. The chain combines TRBV27 with TRBJ1-2; 8 bases agree with TRBD1. In germline, CDR1 is MNHEY, CDR2 SMNVEV (reference sequence). This CDR3 is built from 18 residues. The V gene end was trimmed by 2 bases and the J gene end by 0 bases; junction bases not matched to a gene: 11.

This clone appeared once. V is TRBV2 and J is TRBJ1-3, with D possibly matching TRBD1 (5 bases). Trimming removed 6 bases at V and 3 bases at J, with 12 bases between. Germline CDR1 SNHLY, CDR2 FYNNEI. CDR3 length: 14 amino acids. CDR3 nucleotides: TGTGCCAGCAGCGCGGGGACCGATGGAAACACCATATATTTT. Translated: CASSAGTDGNTIYF.

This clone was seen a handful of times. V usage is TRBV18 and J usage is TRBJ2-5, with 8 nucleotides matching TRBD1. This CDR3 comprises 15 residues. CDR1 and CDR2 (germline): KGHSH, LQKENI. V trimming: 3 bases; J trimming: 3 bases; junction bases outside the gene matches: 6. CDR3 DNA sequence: TGTGCCAGCTCACCTCGGACAGGGACCGAAGAGACCCAGTACTTC. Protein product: CASSPRTGTEETQYF.

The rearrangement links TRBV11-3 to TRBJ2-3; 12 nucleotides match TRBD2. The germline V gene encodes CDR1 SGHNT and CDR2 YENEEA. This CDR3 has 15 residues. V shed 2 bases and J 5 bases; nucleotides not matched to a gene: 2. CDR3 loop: CASSLKGLAGDTQYF. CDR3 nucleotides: TGTGCCAGCAGCTTAAAGGGACTAGCGGGAGATACGCAGTATTTT.

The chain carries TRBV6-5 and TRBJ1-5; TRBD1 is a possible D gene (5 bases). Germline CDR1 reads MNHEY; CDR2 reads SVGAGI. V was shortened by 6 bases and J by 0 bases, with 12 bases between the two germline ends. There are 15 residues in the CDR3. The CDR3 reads CASRQRQLSNQPQHF. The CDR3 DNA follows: TGTGCCAGCAGACAACGACAGCTTAGCAATCAGCCCCAGCATTTT.

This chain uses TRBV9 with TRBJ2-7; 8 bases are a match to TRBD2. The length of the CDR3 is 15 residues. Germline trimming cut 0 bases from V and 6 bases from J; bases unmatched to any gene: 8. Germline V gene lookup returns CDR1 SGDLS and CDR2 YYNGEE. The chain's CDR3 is CASSVAATSAGEQYF. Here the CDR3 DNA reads TGTGCCAGCAGCGTAGCCGCGACTAGCGCGGGCGAGCAGTACTTC.

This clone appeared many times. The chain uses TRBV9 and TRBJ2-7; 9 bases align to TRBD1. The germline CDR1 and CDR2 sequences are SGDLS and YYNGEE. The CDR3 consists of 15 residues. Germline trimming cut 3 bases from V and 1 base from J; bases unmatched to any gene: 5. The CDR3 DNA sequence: TGTGCCAGCAGCGAGGGACAGGGATGGTCCTACGAGCAGTACTTC. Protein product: CASSEGQGWSYEQYF.

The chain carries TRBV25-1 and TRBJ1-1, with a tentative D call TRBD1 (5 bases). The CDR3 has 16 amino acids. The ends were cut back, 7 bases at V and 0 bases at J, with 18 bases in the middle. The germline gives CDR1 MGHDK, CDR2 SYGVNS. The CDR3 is CASKAPTAYLNTEAFF. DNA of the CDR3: TGTGCCAGCAAGGCCCCGACAGCCTACCTGAACACTGAAGCTTTCTTT. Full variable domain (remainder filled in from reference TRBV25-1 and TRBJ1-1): EADIYQTPRYLVIGTGKKITLECSQTMGHDKMYWYQQDPGMELHLIHYSYGVNSTEKGDLSSESTVSRIRTEHFPLTLESARPSHTSQYLCASKAPTAYLNTEAFFGQGTRLTVV.

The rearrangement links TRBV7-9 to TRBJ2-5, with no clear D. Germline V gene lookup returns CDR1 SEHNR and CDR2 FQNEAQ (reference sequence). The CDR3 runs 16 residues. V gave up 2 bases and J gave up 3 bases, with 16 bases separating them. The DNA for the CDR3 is TGTGCCAGCAGCTTAACGGGTGGGCAGGCAAAAGAGACCCAGTACTTC. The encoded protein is CASSLTGGQAKETQYF.

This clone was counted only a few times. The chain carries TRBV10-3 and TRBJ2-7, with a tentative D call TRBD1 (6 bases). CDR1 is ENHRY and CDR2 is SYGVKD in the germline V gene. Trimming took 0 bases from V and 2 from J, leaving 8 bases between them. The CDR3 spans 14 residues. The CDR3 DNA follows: TGTGCCATCAGTGAGTCGACAGGAACCTACGAGCAGTACTTC. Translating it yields CAISESTGTYEQYF.

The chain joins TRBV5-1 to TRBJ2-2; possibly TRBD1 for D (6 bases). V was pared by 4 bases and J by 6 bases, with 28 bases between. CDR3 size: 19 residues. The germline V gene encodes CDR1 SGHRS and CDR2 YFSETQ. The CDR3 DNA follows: TGCGCCAGCAGCCCGGAAGGGCGAAGGGACACCCGGTCACCCGGGGAGCTGTTTTTT. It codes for CASSPEGRRDTRSPGELFF.

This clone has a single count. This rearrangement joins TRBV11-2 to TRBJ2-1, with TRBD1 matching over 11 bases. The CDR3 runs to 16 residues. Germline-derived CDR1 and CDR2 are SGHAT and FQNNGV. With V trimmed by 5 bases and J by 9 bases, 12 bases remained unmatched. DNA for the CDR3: TGTGCCAGCAGCACCGGGACAGGGGGTAGGGGCAGTGAGCAGTTCTTC. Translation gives CASSTGTGGRGSEQFF.

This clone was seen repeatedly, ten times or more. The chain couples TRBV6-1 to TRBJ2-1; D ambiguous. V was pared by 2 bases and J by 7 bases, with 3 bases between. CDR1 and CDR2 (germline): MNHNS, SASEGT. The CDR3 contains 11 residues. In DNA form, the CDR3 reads TGTGCCAGCAGTGAACCGAATGAGCAGTTCTTC. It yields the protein CASSEPNEQFF.

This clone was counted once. The CDR3, as DNA: TGTGCCAGCAGTTTAACCCTGTCCTTGCAGTTCTTC. Its translation: CASSLTLSLQFF. V usage is TRBV27 and J usage is TRBJ2-1; no clear D. The CDR3 is 12 amino acids. Germline CDR1 reads MNHEY; CDR2 reads SMNVEV (reference sequence). Trimming left V 2 bases short and J 12 bases short, with 11 bases between.

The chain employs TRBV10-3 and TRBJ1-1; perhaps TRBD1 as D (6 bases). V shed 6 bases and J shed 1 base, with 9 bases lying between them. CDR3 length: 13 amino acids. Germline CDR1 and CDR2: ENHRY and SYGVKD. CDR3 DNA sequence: TGTGCCATCAGCGCGGGACAGAACACTGAAGCTTTCTTT. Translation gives CAISAGQNTEAFF.

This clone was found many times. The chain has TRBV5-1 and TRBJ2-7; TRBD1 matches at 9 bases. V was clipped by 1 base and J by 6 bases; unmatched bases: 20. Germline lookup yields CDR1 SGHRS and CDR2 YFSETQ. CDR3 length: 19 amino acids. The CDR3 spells CASSLWSGGRGTGSSEQYF. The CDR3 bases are TGCGCCAGCAGCTTGTGGTCTGGAGGACGAGGGACAGGGTCGAGCGAGCAGTACTTC.